This entry concerns a single T cell receptor beta chain. Its antigen is undetermined. The data were taken from a study of cytomegalovirus exposure and HLA in healthy donors. Turning to the study itself: Out of 350 to 400 genotyped donors, approximately 84% belonged to the Caucasian-associated ancestry cluster. Findings of the study overall: In a later analysis, parvovirus B19, influenza, CMV and Epstein-Barr virus appeared linked to several top co-occurrence clusters. In an earlier analysis, about 87% or about 30%: the productive usage of most TCR beta V segments.

The V gene's germline CDR1 is SGHRS and CDR2 YFSETQ. V gave up 2 bases and J gave up 8 bases; unmatched junction bases: 5. The CDR3 is 14 amino acids. A multiplex PCR was run with 60 Vbeta primers and 13 Jbeta primers. Method: immunoSEQ multiplex PCR; TCRdb's copy keeps in-frame clones and lacks some. There are tens of thousands of clones in the sample; over 50% occur only once, and less than 25% lies in the top ten. The J gene is TRBJ1-4, the V gene TRBV5-1; 8 bases agree with TRBD1. The sample was PBMCs. This TCR was recovered from a man between 40 and 49 years old in good health and CMV-seropositive. The CDR3: CASSFRGREEKLFF. The DNA for the CDR3 is TGCGCCAGCAGCTTCAGGGGGCGTGAAGAAAAACTGTTTTTT.